These 11 T cell receptor beta chains originate from one sample sequenced in a study of regulatory T cells in long-lasting Graves disease. This sample's time point: newly diagnosed GD, antithyroid drugs for less than 3 months. There was RNA extracted from PBMCs, and the TCR library was made from it. In building TCR beta libraries, iRepertoire HTBI primers were used together with Arm-PCR of CDR3 regions. TCRdb re-analysed the multiplex PCR reads in MiXCR, keeping a single row per CDR3 protein. The profile covers 350,000 to 450,000 distinct CDR3 sequences, with under 15% appearing a single time and approximately 16% taken by the ten largest. Separately, the same data were catalogued under a study of T cells in Graves' hyperthyroidism and ophthalmopathy.

Sequenced here: peripheral blood mononuclear cells (PBMCs), sampled at new diagnosis, from a patient treated with antithyroid drugs. The receptors derive from a woman between 25 and 40 years old with Graves disease.

This clonotype was seen repeatedly, ten times or more. The V gene is TRBV20-1, the J gene TRBJ2-7; 10 bases agree with TRBD2. V gave up 0 bases and J gave up 6 bases; unmatched junction bases: 17. This CDR3 comprises 18 residues. Germline lookup yields CDR1 DFQATT and CDR2 SNEGSKA (reference sequence). The CDR3 region is CSARDSALAGVSLSEQYF. CDR3 sequence (DNA): TGCAGTGCTAGAGATTCTGCGCTAGCGGGAGTCAGCCTCAGCGAGCAGTACTTC.

This clonotype has a handful of counts. The chain recombines TRBV25-1 with TRBJ2-3; no clear D gene. The V end was cut by 3 bases, the J end by 5 bases, with 3 bases between. CDR1 and CDR2 from the germline V gene are MGHDK and SYGVNS. The CDR3 consists of 11 residues. As DNA, the CDR3 is TGTGCCAGCAGTGACGAAGATACGCAGTATTTT. Amino acids: CASSDEDTQYF.

This clonotype was seen ten or more times. The chain links TRBV7-8 to TRBJ2-3; D unclear. V dropped 5 bases and J dropped 1 base, with 10 bases sitting between them. The germline CDR1 and CDR2 sequences are SGHVS and FQNEAQ. CDR3 length: 14 residues. The CDR3 here is CASSTLVGTDTQYF. CDR3 DNA sequence: TGTGCCAGCAGCACGCTCGTGGGCACAGATACGCAGTATTTT.

This clonotype was recorded at least ten times. The chain links TRBV20-1 to TRBJ1-4; 7 bases line up with TRBD1. Germline loops: CDR1 DFQATT, CDR2 SNEGSKA (reference sequence). With 0 bases clipped from V and 5 bases from J, the junction kept 6 bases outside the gene matches. This CDR3 region has 15 residues. The CDR3 DNA is TGCAGTGCTAGAGAGTCCGGGACAGTAAATGAAAAACTGTTTTTT. Residues: CSARESGTVNEKLFF.

This clonotype was seen at least ten times. The chain is built from TRBV28 and TRBJ2-1; 8 bases align to TRBD2. With V trimmed by 6 bases and J by 7 bases, 8 bases remained unmatched. The CDR3 consists of 14 residues. The germline gives CDR1 MDHEN, CDR2 SYDVKM. CDR3 DNA sequence: TGTGCCAGCAGGGGCGGGAGGCCCGGGAATGAGCAGTTCTTC. Its translation is CASRGGRPGNEQFF. Combining the CDR3 with reference TRBV28 and TRBJ2-1 gives the whole variable domain DVKVTQSSRYLVKRTGEKVFLECVQDMDHENMFWYRQDPGLGLRLIYFSYDVKMKEKGDIPEGYSVSREKKERFSLILESASTNQTSMYLCASRGGRPGNEQFFGPGTRLTVL.

The rearrangement links TRBV5-6 to TRBJ2-3; TRBD1 might be the D (6 bases). Germline CDR1 SGHDT, CDR2 YYEEEE. The length of the CDR3 is 15 residues. The V end was cut by 5 bases, the J end by 4 bases, with 17 bases between. CDR3 in amino acids: CASSPEDSLPDTQYF. CDR3 sequence (DNA): TGTGCCAGCAGTCCTGAGGACAGCCTTCCAGATACGCAGTATTTT.

This chain links TRBV7-2 with TRBJ2-7; D is uncertain. Germline V gene data show CDR1 as SGHTA and CDR2 as FQGNSA. CDR3 length equals 13 residues. Trimming took 0 bases from V and 8 from J, leaving 11 bases between them. This CDR3 reads CASSLAADGKQYF. CDR3 sequence (DNA): TGTGCCAGCAGCTTAGCAGCTGACGGTAAGCAGTACTTC.

For this clonotype: Since a far larger clone is one base different, this is likely a read error. The chain carries TRBV20-1 and TRBJ2-1; possibly TRBD2 for D (5 bases). V was pared by 6 bases and J by 10 bases, with 25 bases between. The CDR3 loop spans 15 amino acids. Germline CDR1 reads DFQATT; CDR2 reads SNEGSKA (reference sequence). CDR3 nucleotide sequence: TGCAGTGCCTCAAAATCAGTAGGGAGAGTCTACGAGCAGTTCTTC. It yields the protein CSASKSVGRVYEQFF.

V gene TRBV2 combines with J gene TRBJ2-7, with TRBD1 matching 7 bases. The germline V gene has CDR1 SNHLY and CDR2 FYNNEI. This CDR3 is built from 13 residues. V dropped 8 bases and J dropped 1; count of bases not matched to a gene: 5. The DNA for the CDR3 is TGTGCCAGCGGCCCGACAGGGTCCTACGAGCAGTACTTC. Translation gives CASGPTGSYEQYF.

About this clonotype itself: Possible read error: a much larger clone is one base away. The chain links TRBV20-1 to TRBJ2-1, with 7 positions matching TRBD2. CDR3 length equals 13 residues. CDR1 and CDR2 from the germline V gene are DFQATT and SNEGSKA (reference sequence). The CDR3 region has the DNA TGCAGCGTTACTAGCGCTACCTCCTACGAGCAGTTCTTC. Translation: CSVTSATSYEQFF.

This clonotype was found many times. This rearrangement joins TRBV2 to TRBJ2-2; D is unclear. Germline values: CDR1 SNHLY, CDR2 FYNNEI. The CDR3 has 14 residues. The ends were cut back, 7 bases at V and 1 base at J, with 10 bases in the middle. CDR3 in amino acids: CASKETVNTGELFF. CDR3 nucleotides: TGTGCCAGCAAGGAAACGGTGAACACCGGGGAGCTGTTTTTT.